These 4 T cell receptor beta chains were all obtained from the same sample, sequenced in a study of T cells in Graves' hyperthyroidism and ophthalmopathy. TCR beta CDR3 sequences were amplified from RNA transcripts. The study used the HTBI primer set for a first-round RT-PCR of the TCR CDR3. TCRdb passed the multiplex PCR reads through MiXCR, listing each CDR3 protein once. In the table there are nearly 600,000 distinct CDR3 sequences, approximately 15% of which are singletons. The source material was blood. Source of these receptors: a woman under 30 with Graves' ophthalmopathy.

The J gene is TRBJ1-3, the V gene TRBV29-1; D perhaps matches TRBD1 (6 bases). V was trimmed by 3 bases and J by 4 bases, leaving 10 bases between them. Germline V CDR1 and CDR2: SQVTM, ANQGSEA. The CDR3 extends over 13 amino acids. The CDR3 is CSVDGGRGNTIYF. The CDR3 DNA sequence: TGCAGCGTTGATGGGGGGCGAGGAAACACCATATATTTT.

The sample holds many counts of this clonotype. The gene calls are TRBV20-1 and TRBJ1-4; D unclear. Germline lookup yields CDR1 DFQATT and CDR2 SNEGSKA (reference sequence). The V end was cut by 1 base, the J end by 7 bases, with 13 bases between. CDR3 length: 14 residues. The CDR3 DNA reads TGCAGTGCTAGAGTTAACAAGCTAGGTGAAAAACTGTTTTTT. Translated, it gives CSARVNKLGEKLFF.

This clonotype was seen a few times. This rearrangement joins TRBV7-9 to TRBJ1-3; no clear D gene. The germline V gene has CDR1 SEHNR and CDR2 FQNEAQ (reference sequence). Between the trimmed V and J ends, which lost 4 bases and 0 bases, there was a span of 13 bases. This CDR3 region has 16 residues. The CDR3 reads CASSSPNTDSGNTIYF. The CDR3, as DNA: TGTGCCAGCAGCTCCCCGAACACAGACTCTGGAAACACCATATATTTT.

The sample holds many counts of this clonotype. The chain is built from TRBV9 and TRBJ2-2, with 10 nucleotides matching TRBD2. From germline, CDR1 is SGDLS and CDR2 YYNGEE. The CDR3 consists of 16 residues. V shed 0 bases and J 7 bases; nucleotides not matched to a gene: 6. CDR3 loop: CASSVDLAGAVGELFF. For the CDR3, the DNA is TGTGCCAGCAGCGTAGATCTAGCGGGAGCGGTCGGGGAGCTGTTTTTT.